One sample yielded the 21 T cell receptor beta chains listed below, sequenced in a study of T cell repertoires in cytomegalovirus infection. TCRdb analysed the reads with MiXCR anew, one entry per CDR3 protein. The table lists 310,000 or so distinct CDR3 sequences, 20% to 25% of them singletons, with about an eighth in the top ten. Their antigens are not known. The sequences come from cultured PBMCs, collected from culture after CMV antigen stimulation. Every receptor here comes from a human donor in good health (CMV status not recorded). Some clones in this sample may be carry-over from other donors' samples.

This clonotype was detected a few times. The rearrangement links TRBV6-6 to TRBJ1-1, with 9 bases identical to TRBD1. CDR1 and CDR2 (germline): MNHNY, SVGAGI (reference sequence). The CDR3 contains 12 residues. J lost 12 bases, V lost 5 bases, and 7 bases had no gene match. CDR3 residues: CASSLGQGRTFF. CDR3 sequence (DNA): TGTGCCAGCAGTCTGGGACAGGGTCGAACTTTCTTT.

The gene calls are TRBV6-2 or TRBV6-3 and TRBJ2-7; D not certain. CDR3 length: 13 residues. Per the germline V gene, CDR1 is MNHEY and CDR2 is SVGEGT. V lost 6 bases, J lost 0 bases, and 9 bases lay in between. The CDR3 nucleotides are TGTGCCAGCAGCTCGGACGGCTCCTACGAGCAGTACGTC. Encoded protein: CASSSDGSYEQYV.

The chain links TRBV11-2 to TRBJ1-1; no clear D gene. This CDR3 has 13 residues. The germline gives CDR1 SGHAT, CDR2 FQNNGV. Deletions cut 2 bases from V and 5 bases from J, with 9 bases between. DNA for the CDR3: TGTGCCAGCAGCTTACTAGGGAAGACTGAAGCTTTCTTT. Protein: CASSLLGKTEAFF.

This chain uses TRBV7-9 with TRBJ1-1; no clear D. Germline V gene sequence: CDR1 SEHNR, CDR2 FQNEAQ (reference sequence). The CDR3 length is 14 residues. Between the trimmed V and J ends, which lost 1 base and 6 bases, there was a span of 12 bases. CDR3 in amino acids: CASSLGGVYAEAFF. The DNA for the CDR3 is TGTGCCAGCAGCTTAGGCGGGGTATACGCTGAAGCTTTCTTT.

The rearrangement uses TRBV6-5 and TRBJ2-5; 10 nucleotides align to TRBD2. J gave up 6 bases and V 0 bases, and 7 bases lay outside the gene matches. The CDR3 length is 16 residues. The germline V gene has CDR1 MNHEY and CDR2 SVGAGI. Here the CDR3 reads CASSYSRTSGLQTQYF. CDR3 bases: TGTGCCAGCAGTTACTCCCGGACTAGCGGCCTGCAGACCCAGTACTTC.

Ten or more counts support this clonotype. The rearrangement uses TRBV7-2 and TRBJ2-7; D is unresolved. Germline V lookup: CDR1 SGHTA, CDR2 FQGNSA. There are 15 residues in the CDR3. The V and J ends lost 4 bases and 1 base respectively, with 14 bases between them. The CDR3 is CASSSGPDRSYEQYV. The CDR3 DNA reads as TGTGCCAGCAGCTCAGGTCCGGATCGTTCCTACGAGCAGTACGTC.

The chain uses TRBV28 and TRBJ2-1; 9 nucleotides align to TRBD2. This CDR3 contains 14 residues. V gave up 8 bases and J gave up 5 bases; unmatched junction bases: 7. The germline CDR1 and CDR2 sequences are MDHEN and SYDVKM. CDR3 protein: CASVAGTSNNEQFF. In DNA, the CDR3 is TGTGCCAGCGTTGCCGGGACTAGCAACAATGAGCAGTTCTTC.

This sequence joins TRBV27 and TRBJ2-2, with 8 bases fitting TRBD2. Germline V gene lookup returns CDR1 MNHEY and CDR2 SMNVEV (reference sequence). J lost 2 bases, V lost 5 bases, and 4 bases had no gene match. The length of the CDR3 is 15 residues. CDR3 in amino acids: CASSASGRNTGELFF. The CDR3 nucleotides read TGTGCCAGCAGTGCGAGCGGGAGAAACACCGGGGAGCTGTTTTTT.

The genes are TRBV7-9 and TRBJ2-1, with a tentative D call TRBD2 (5 bases). The germline V gene encodes CDR1 SEHNR and CDR2 FQNEAQ (reference sequence). With 0 bases removed from V and 5 bases from J, the gap between germline ends came to 11 bases. This CDR3 spans 15 amino acids. CDR3 protein: CASSLAPGLHNEQFF. The CDR3 DNA reads TGTGCCAGCAGCTTAGCCCCAGGACTCCACAATGAGCAGTTCTTC.

The V call is TRBV19, the J call TRBJ2-6; D is uncertain. V lost 6 bases, J lost 0 bases, and 21 bases lay in between. This CDR3 region has 19 residues. CDR1 and CDR2 (germline): LNHDA, SQIVND (reference sequence). The DNA of the CDR3 is TGTGCCAGTAGCGAAGCTCAGGTTCGCACGATCTCTGGGGCCAACGTCCTGACTTTC. It translates to CASSEAQVRTISGANVLTF. The variable domain in full, with the rest retrieved from reference TRBV19 and TRBJ2-6, is DGGITQSPKYLFRKEGQNVTLSCEQNLNHDAMYWYRQDPGQGLRLIYYSQIVNDFQKGDIAEGYSVSREKKESFPLTVTSAQKNPTAFYLCASSEAQVRTISGANVLTFGAGSRLTVL.

Only a few counts were recorded for this clonotype. The genes are TRBV12-3 or TRBV12-4 and TRBJ2-3, with 7 bases that match TRBD2. V lost 5 bases and J lost 11; bases outside the gene matches: 7. The CDR3 contains 12 residues. The CDR3 region is CASSGLGGRQYF. The DNA of the CDR3 is TGTGCCAGCAGTGGCCTTGGCGGGAGGCAGTATTTT.

In this sample, this clonotype turned up a few times. V gene TRBV6-1 combines with J gene TRBJ2-7; 11 bases map to TRBD2. Germline loops: CDR1 MNHNS, CDR2 SASEGT. The junction had 2 bases not matched to a gene; V was cut back by 1 base and J by 0 bases. The CDR3 loop spans 16 amino acids. The CDR3 loop is CASSEVGLAGSYEQYV. The CDR3 nucleotides are TGTGCCAGCAGTGAAGTTGGACTAGCGGGCTCCTACGAGCAGTACGTC.

This chain links TRBV28 with TRBJ2-7; no clear D gene. The CDR3 is 11 residues long. The germline V gene has CDR1 MDHEN and CDR2 SYDVKM. Trimming left V 5 bases short and J 4 bases short, with 6 bases between. The DNA for the CDR3 is TGTGCCAGCAGTAACCATTACGAGCAGTACTTC. This encodes CASSNHYEQYF.

V and J are TRBV29-1 and TRBJ1-6; D unresolved. V was trimmed by 0 bases and J by 7 bases, leaving 16 bases between them. The CDR3 has 16 amino acids. From germline, CDR1 is SQVTM and CDR2 ANQGSEA. In nucleotides, the CDR3 is TGCAGCGTTGAAGAGGGAGCGGAATCCAACAATTCACCCCTCCACTTT. As protein: CSVEEGAESNNSPLHF.

At least ten counts were recorded for this clonotype. The chain has TRBV7-3 and TRBJ2-3; D is ambiguous. CDR1 and CDR2 (germline): SGHTA, FQGTGA. V was clipped by 5 bases and J by 1 base, with 13 bases between them. CDR3 length: 15 amino acids. The CDR3 sequence: CASSKDPWGTDTQYF. CDR3 sequence (DNA): TGTGCCAGCAGCAAGGACCCGTGGGGCACAGATACGCAGTATTTT.

The chain has TRBV29-1 and TRBJ1-1; no reliable D call. V was trimmed by 7 bases and J by 0 bases, leaving 6 bases between them. CDR3 length: 11 residues. Per the germline V gene, CDR1 is SQVTM and CDR2 is ANQGSEA. The DNA for the CDR3 is TGCAGCGCCACCGTGAACACTGAAGCTTTCTTT. It specifies CSATVNTEAFF.

This CDR3 reads CASKMGNSPLHF. As DNA, the CDR3 is TGTGCCAGCAAAATGGGTAATTCACCCCTCCACTTT. The chain combines TRBV28 with TRBJ1-6, with unresolved D. The CDR3 contains 12 residues. From germline, CDR1 is MDHEN and CDR2 SYDVKM. With 7 bases removed from V and 6 bases from J, the gap between germline ends came to 7 bases. Variable domain in full (rest from reference TRBV28 and TRBJ1-6): DVKVTQSSRYLVKRTGEKVFLECVQDMDHENMFWYRQDPGLGLRLIYFSYDVKMKEKGDIPEGYSVSREKKERFSLILESASTNQTSMYLCASKMGNSPLHFGNGTRLTVT.

This clonotype was detected only a few times. The V gene is TRBV20-1, the J gene TRBJ2-5; the match to TRBD2 covers 9 bases. CDR1 is DFQATT and CDR2 is SNEGSKA in the germline V gene (reference sequence). The CDR3 sequence is 14 residues long. Losses at the gene ends were 6 bases for V and 7 bases for J; bases not matched to a gene: 12. The CDR3 spells CSAGLAEKRGTQYF. The CDR3 DNA reads TGCAGTGCGGGACTAGCCGAGAAGAGGGGGACCCAGTACTTC.

The J gene is TRBJ1-1, the V gene TRBV6-1; 10 bases line up with TRBD1. Germline V gives CDR1 MNHNS, CDR2 SASEGT. The junction had 4 bases not matched to a gene; V was cut back by 3 bases and J by 3 bases. The CDR3 covers 15 residues. The CDR3 DNA reads as TGTGCCAGCAGTGAGTCCGGGACAGGGGACACTGAAGCTTTCTTT. It yields the protein CASSESGTGDTEAFF.

There are a few counts of this clonotype. CDR3 DNA: TGCGCCAGCAGCCAAGATAGGTTGGGCAGGGTGGATGGCTACACCTTC. This encodes CASSQDRLGRVDGYTF. The chain recombines TRBV4-1 with TRBJ1-2, with TRBD1 as a possible D gene (5 bases). The ends were cut back, 0 bases at V and 6 bases at J, with 17 bases in the middle. The CDR3 has 16 amino acids. Germline values: CDR1 MGHRA, CDR2 YSYEKL.

This clonotype was seen at least ten times. This sequence joins TRBV7-2 and TRBJ2-1, with D hard to call. V was clipped by 4 bases and J by 4 bases, with 8 bases between them. Looked up from germline, CDR1 is SGHTA and CDR2 is FQGNSA. The CDR3 length is 13 residues. CDR3 bases: TGTGCCAGCAGCTACGCAGAATACAATGAGCAGTTCTTC. Its translation: CASSYAEYNEQFF.